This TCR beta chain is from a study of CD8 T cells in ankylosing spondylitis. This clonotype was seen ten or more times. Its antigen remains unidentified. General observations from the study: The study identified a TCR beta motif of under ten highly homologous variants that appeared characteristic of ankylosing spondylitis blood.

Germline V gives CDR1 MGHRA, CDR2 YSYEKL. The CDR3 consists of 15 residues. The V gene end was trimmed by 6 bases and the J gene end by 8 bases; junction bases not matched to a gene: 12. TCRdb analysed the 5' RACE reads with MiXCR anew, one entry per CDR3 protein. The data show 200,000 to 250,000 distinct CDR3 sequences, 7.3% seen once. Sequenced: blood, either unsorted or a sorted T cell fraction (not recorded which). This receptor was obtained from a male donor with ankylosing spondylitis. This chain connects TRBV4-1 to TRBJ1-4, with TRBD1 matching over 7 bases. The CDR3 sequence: CASRIRQGDVEKLFF. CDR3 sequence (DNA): TGCGCCAGCAGGATACGACAGGGCGACGTGGAAAAACTGTTTTTT.